The 27 T cell receptor beta chains below were found in one sample sequenced in a study of blood T cell repertoires in COVID-19. The protocol was immunoSEQ multiplex PCR, while the TCRdb copy is restricted to in-frame clones and leaves out a portion. The sample has roughly 330,000 clones; roughly 90% are singletons. Input material: peripheral blood. The receptors here all came from a man aged 18 to 29 who had recovered from COVID-19.

CDR3 sequence reads: CASSASGEQYF. CDR3 DNA: TGTGCCAGCTCAGCCTCGGGGGAGCAGTACTTC. The chain carries TRBV18 and TRBJ2-7, with TRBD2 as a possible D gene (5 bases). There are 11 residues in the CDR3. Germline CDR1 KGHSH, CDR2 LQKENI. Trimming took 5 bases from V and 7 from J, leaving 9 bases between them.

The chain employs TRBV30 and TRBJ1-6, with 7 bases aligning to TRBD1. The J segment lost 1 base and the V segment lost 3 bases, leaving 6 bases of the junction unmatched. Germline V gives CDR1 GTSNPN, CDR2 SVGIG (reference sequence). The CDR3 contains 16 residues. The CDR3 loop is CAWSPGQASYNSPLHF. Here the CDR3 DNA reads TGTGCCTGGAGCCCAGGACAGGCGTCCTATAATTCACCCCTCCACTTT.

J is TRBJ1-1 and V is TRBV4-3, with 10 bases fitting TRBD1. V trimming: 3 bases; J trimming: 8 bases; junction bases outside the gene matches: 3. Germline CDR1 reads LGHNA; CDR2 reads YSLEER. The length of the CDR3 is 13 residues. The CDR3, as DNA: TGCGCCAGCAGCCACAAGACAGGGGGCGAAGCTTTCTTT. It translates to CASSHKTGGEAFF.

V usage is TRBV9 and J usage is TRBJ2-2; weak D call: TRBD1 (5 bases). The CDR3 has 15 residues. V was trimmed by 4 bases and J by 1 base, leaving 11 bases between them. Germline V CDR1 and CDR2: SGDLS, YYNGEE. This CDR3 is CASSPATENTGELFF. The CDR3 DNA reads TGTGCCAGCAGCCCGGCGACAGAGAACACCGGGGAGCTGTTTTTT.

The V call is TRBV2, the J call TRBJ2-5; 15 nucleotides line up with TRBD2. Germline CDR1 is SNHLY and CDR2 is FYNNEI. This CDR3 is built from 16 residues. V shed 6 bases and J 5 bases; nucleotides not matched to a gene: 7. DNA for the CDR3: TGTGCCAGCAGGCGGACTAGCGGGGGGGAGGCGGAGACCCAGTACTTC. The encoded protein is CASRRTSGGEAETQYF.

Of note for this clone: Additional DNA sequences in this sample encode the identical CDR3. This sequence joins TRBV19 and TRBJ1-1; 10 bases line up with TRBD1. Germline V gene lookup returns CDR1 LNHDA and CDR2 SQIVND (reference sequence). With V trimmed by 6 bases and J by 4 bases, 5 bases remained unmatched. This CDR3 contains 14 residues. The chain's CDR3 is CASSPGQGSTEAFF. CDR3 in DNA: TGTGCCAGTAGCCCGGGACAGGGGAGCACTGAAGCTTTCTTT. Variable domain in full (rest from reference TRBV19 and TRBJ1-1): DGGITQSPKYLFRKEGQNVTLSCEQNLNHDAMYWYRQDPGQGLRLIYYSQIVNDFQKGDIAEGYSVSREKKESFPLTVTSAQKNPTAFYLCASSPGQGSTEAFFGQGTRLTVV.

CDR3 sequence reads: CASSPTGTANEKLFF. DNA for the CDR3: TGTGCCAGCAGCCCGACCGGGACAGCAAATGAAAAACTGTTTTTT. The J gene is TRBJ1-4, the V gene TRBV7-9, with 7 bases identical to TRBD1. Trimming took 5 bases from V and 5 from J; bases not matched to a gene: 8. The germline CDR1 and CDR2 sequences are SEHNR and FQNEAQ (reference sequence). The CDR3 length is 15 residues.

DNA of the CDR3: TGTGCCAGCAGCTTACCTACAGGGGGCTATGGCTACACCTTC. It specifies CASSLPTGGYGYTF. V is TRBV7-2 and J is TRBJ1-2; 8 bases line up with TRBD1. Germline V gives CDR1 SGHTA, CDR2 FQGNSA. Unmatched junction bases numbered 3, after V lost 2 bases and J lost 4 bases. This CDR3 spans 14 amino acids.

The J gene is TRBJ2-1, the V gene TRBV9; D ambiguous. Germline CDR1 is SGDLS and CDR2 is YYNGEE. Trimming shortened V by 0 bases and J by 7 bases, and 14 bases separated the two germline ends. The CDR3 is made up of 15 amino acids. The CDR3 nucleotides read TGTGCCAGCAGCGTAGAGCTGCGTGTTGGTAATGAGCAGTTCTTC. Its protein product is CASSVELRVGNEQFF.

This clone was counted a single time. This sequence joins TRBV6-1 and TRBJ2-2, with 14 bases fitting TRBD2. This CDR3 contains 18 residues. Germline lookup yields CDR1 MNHNS and CDR2 SASEGT. J gave up 6 bases and V 2 bases, and 8 bases lay outside the gene matches. DNA of the CDR3: TGTGCCAGCAGTGAATGGATCGGGACTAGCGGGGGAGCCGGGGAGCTGTTTTTT. It is translated as CASSEWIGTSGGAGELFF.

V is TRBV6-5 and J is TRBJ1-1, with D hard to call. Per germline, CDR1 MNHEY and CDR2 SVGAGI. V was shortened by 2 bases and J by 0 bases, with 10 bases between the two germline ends. The CDR3 length is 15 residues. The CDR3 DNA is TGTGCCAGCAGTTACCAGGCGGGAGTGAACACTGAAGCTTTCTTT. This encodes CASSYQAGVNTEAFF.

About this clone itself: Because the CDR3's place on the DNA is in doubt, the DNA is left out and the CDR3 is given as listed by TCRdb. This chain uses TRBV7-3 with TRBJ2-1; the table's D gene call, TRBD2, was not cross checked with the DNA. From its first to its last residue, the CDR3 has 13 amino acids. Germline-derived CDR1 and CDR2 are SGHTA and FQGTGA. The CDR3 reads CASSWGSGTSTFF.

V usage is TRBV3-1 (or the pseudogene TRBV3-2) and J usage is TRBJ2-7, with TRBD2 as a possible D gene (6 bases). The CDR3 covers 13 residues. CDR1 LGHDT and CDR2 YNNKEL come from the germline V gene (reference sequence). Trimming took off 1 base at V and 7 bases at J, with 11 bases between the two ends. This CDR3 is CASSQVPEGEQYF. Written as DNA, the CDR3 is TGTGCCAGCAGCCAAGTCCCGGAGGGAGAGCAGTACTTC.

The chain combines TRBV7-2 with TRBJ1-2; the D is unclear. The germline V and J ends were trimmed by 4 bases and 4 bases, with 19 bases remaining between them. This CDR3 is 16 amino acids long. In germline, CDR1 is SGHTA, CDR2 FQGNSA. The CDR3 is CASSSYRTEEVYGYTF. Written as DNA, the CDR3 is TGTGCCAGCAGCTCGTATCGAACCGAGGAGGTCTATGGCTACACCTTC.

V is TRBV11-2 and J is TRBJ1-2; weak D call: TRBD1 (5 bases). Germline assignment: CDR1 SGHAT and CDR2 FQNNGV. V was pared by 6 bases and J by 2 bases, with 13 bases between. The CDR3 runs 14 residues. The CDR3 sequence: CASSPGRLNYGYTF. DNA for the CDR3: TGTGCCAGCAGTCCAGGGAGGTTAAACTATGGCTACACCTTC.

The chain links TRBV9 to TRBJ2-1, with TRBD2 as a possible D gene (6 bases). The germline V and J ends were trimmed by 0 bases and 6 bases, with 10 bases remaining between them. This CDR3 is 14 amino acids long. The germline CDR1 and CDR2 sequences are SGDLS and YYNGEE. The CDR3 loop is CASSVGQAGNEQFF. DNA of the CDR3: TGTGCCAGCAGCGTAGGCCAAGCGGGCAATGAGCAGTTCTTC.

V and J are TRBV29-1 and TRBJ2-2, with D perhaps matching TRBD1 (6 bases). From germline, CDR1 is SQVTM and CDR2 ANQGSEA. The CDR3 extends over 13 amino acids. The V gene lost 7 bases and the J gene lost 7 bases, with 16 bases spanning the gap. The CDR3 is CSAVGEGVGELFF. The CDR3, as DNA: TGCAGCGCTGTAGGAGAGGGGGTCGGGGAGCTGTTTTTT.

The chain uses TRBV19 and TRBJ1-1; TRBD1 agrees at 9 bases. The length of the CDR3 is 14 residues. V lost 7 bases to trimming and J lost 3 bases; unmatched junction nucleotides: 6. The germline V gene encodes CDR1 LNHDA and CDR2 SQIVND (reference sequence). CDR3 protein: CASIPGQGYTEAFF. In nucleotides, the CDR3 is TGTGCCAGTATCCCGGGACAGGGTTACACTGAAGCTTTCTTT.

The chain has TRBV2 and TRBJ1-2, with 10 bases lining up with TRBD1. The V and J ends lost 6 bases and 3 bases, in that order; junction bases with no gene match: 4. The CDR3 has 14 residues. Germline V gene lookup returns CDR1 SNHLY and CDR2 FYNNEI. The DNA of the CDR3 is TGTGCCAGCAGGGCCGGGACAGGGGACTATGGCTACACCTTC. This sequence encodes CASRAGTGDYGYTF. Full variable domain (outside the CDR3, taken from reference TRBV2 and TRBJ1-2): EPEVTQTPSHQVTQMGQEVILRCVPISNHLYFYWYRQILGQKVEFLVSFYNNEISEKSEIFDDQFSVERPDGSNFTLKIRSTKLEDSAMYFCASRAGTGDYGYTFGSGTRLTVV.

This clone appeared a single time. The chain links TRBV2 to TRBJ2-1; possible D gene TRBD2, 5 bases. The germline V gene encodes CDR1 SNHLY and CDR2 FYNNEI. The V and J ends lost 6 bases and 2 bases respectively, with 14 bases between them. CDR3 length equals 15 residues. CDR3 residues: CASREGKEAYNEQFF. CDR3 bases: TGTGCCAGCAGAGAGGGTAAGGAGGCCTACAATGAGCAGTTCTTC.

The chain is built from TRBV5-1 and TRBJ1-6; perhaps TRBD1 as D (5 bases). CDR3 length equals 15 residues. Germline V gene sequence: CDR1 SGHRS, CDR2 YFSETQ. Trimming removed 7 bases from V and 10 bases from J, with 21 bases in between. The CDR3 spells CASAQAGQIGSPLHF. The CDR3 DNA reads TGCGCCAGCGCCCAGGCAGGGCAAATCGGGTCACCCCTCCACTTT.

V usage is TRBV4-2 and J usage is TRBJ2-3; 9 bases line up with TRBD2. V lost 1 base, J lost 0 bases, and 5 bases stayed unmatched. This CDR3 spans 17 amino acids. Germline CDR1 and CDR2: LGHNA and YNFKEQ. CDR3 coding DNA: TGTGCCAGCAGCCAAGGGTCGCGGGGGGGAAGCACAGATACGCAGTATTTT. Its translation: CASSQGSRGGSTDTQYF.

This chain joins TRBV7-2 and TRBJ1-1; a possible D gene is TRBD1 (5 bases). Trimming took 3 bases from V and 11 from J, leaving 16 bases between them. The CDR3 extends over 13 amino acids. In germline, CDR1 is SGHTA, CDR2 FQGNSA. CDR3 coding DNA: TGTGCCAGCAGCTTCTCGGGGGGAGAGTCGGCTTTCTTT. It specifies CASSFSGGESAFF.

This sequence joins TRBV2 and TRBJ2-5, with D perhaps TRBD2 (7 bases). Trimming shortened V by 8 bases and J by 3 bases, and 10 bases separated the two germline ends. Germline V gene data show CDR1 as SNHLY and CDR2 as FYNNEI. The CDR3 runs 12 residues. CDR3 sequence (DNA): TGTGCCAGCCGGGGGGCGAAAGAGACCCAGTACTTC. It encodes CASRGAKETQYF.

CDR3 loop: CASSYSTGGFGNTIYF. The CDR3 DNA sequence: TGTGCCAGCAGTTACTCCACCGGGGGTTTTGGAAACACCATATATTTT. The chain joins TRBV6-5 to TRBJ1-3; a weak D match, TRBD1 (5 bases). CDR1 and CDR2 from the germline V gene are MNHEY and SVGAGI. Trimming removed 0 bases from V and 3 bases from J, with 12 bases in between. There are 16 residues in the CDR3.

The CDR3: CASSQVLLGEETQYF. The DNA of the CDR3 is TGTGCCAGCAGCCAAGTGTTACTAGGCGAAGAGACCCAGTACTTC. V usage is TRBV14 and J usage is TRBJ2-5; TRBD2 might be the D (5 bases). Germline lookup yields CDR1 SGHDN and CDR2 FVKESK. Deletions cut 1 base from V and 3 bases from J, with 12 bases between. The CDR3 runs to 15 residues.

V gene TRBV11-2 combines with J gene TRBJ2-1; D is possibly TRBD2 (6 bases). V was shortened by 0 bases and J by 10 bases, with 10 bases between the two germline ends. This CDR3 has 13 amino acids. From germline, CDR1 is SGHAT and CDR2 FQNNGV. Written as DNA, the CDR3 is TGTGCCAGCAGCTTAGAGGCTAGCGCGGAGCAGTTCTTC. Its protein product is CASSLEASAEQFF.